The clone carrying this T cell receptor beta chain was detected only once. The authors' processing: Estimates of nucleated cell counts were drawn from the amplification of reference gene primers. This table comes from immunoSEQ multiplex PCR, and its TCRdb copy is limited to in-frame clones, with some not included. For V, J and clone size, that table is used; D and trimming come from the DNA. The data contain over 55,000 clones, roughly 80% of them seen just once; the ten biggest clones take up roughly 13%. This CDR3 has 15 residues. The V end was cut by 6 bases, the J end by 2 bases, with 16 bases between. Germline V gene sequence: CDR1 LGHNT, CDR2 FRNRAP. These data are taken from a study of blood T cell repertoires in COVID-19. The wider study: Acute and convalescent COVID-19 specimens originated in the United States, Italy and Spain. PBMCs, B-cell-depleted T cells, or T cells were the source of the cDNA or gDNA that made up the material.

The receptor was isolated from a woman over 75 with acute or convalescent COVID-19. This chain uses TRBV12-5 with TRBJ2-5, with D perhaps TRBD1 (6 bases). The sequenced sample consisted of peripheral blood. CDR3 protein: CASGNDRPEQETQYF. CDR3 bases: TGTGCTAGTGGCAATGACAGGCCCGAACAAGAGACCCAGTACTTC. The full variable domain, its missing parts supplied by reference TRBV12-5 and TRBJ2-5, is DARVTQTPRHKVTEMGQEVTMRCQPILGHNTVFWYRQTMMQGLELLAYFRNRAPLDDSGMPKDRFSAEMPDATLATLKIQPSEPRDSAVYFCASGNDRPEQETQYFGPGTRLLVL.